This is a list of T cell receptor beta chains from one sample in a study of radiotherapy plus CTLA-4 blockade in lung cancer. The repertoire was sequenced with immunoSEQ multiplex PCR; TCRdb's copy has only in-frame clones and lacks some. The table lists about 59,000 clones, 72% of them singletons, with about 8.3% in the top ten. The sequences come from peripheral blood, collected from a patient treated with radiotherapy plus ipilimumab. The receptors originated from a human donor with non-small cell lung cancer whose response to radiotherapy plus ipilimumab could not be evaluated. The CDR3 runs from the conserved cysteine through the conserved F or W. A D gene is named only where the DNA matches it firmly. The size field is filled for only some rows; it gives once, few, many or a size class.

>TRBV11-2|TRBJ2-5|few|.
TGTGCCAGCAGCTTATTTCGTCTTAGCATCGAGACCCAGTACTTC
CASSLFRLSIETQYF
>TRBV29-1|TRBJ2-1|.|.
TGCAGCGTTGAAGGGACGGCGGGCAATGAGCAGTTCTTC
CSVEGTAGNEQFF
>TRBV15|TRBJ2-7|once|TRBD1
TGTGCCACCAGCAGGGGACAGGGAGGCGACGAGCAGTACTTC
CATSRGQGGDEQYF
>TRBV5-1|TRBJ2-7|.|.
TGCGCCAGCAGCTCCGAGCAGGGGGAGCAGTACTTC
CASSSEQGEQYF
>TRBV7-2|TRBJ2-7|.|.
TGTGCCAGCAGCCCAGGGATTGGGGTCTACGAGCAGTACTTC
CASSPGIGVYEQYF
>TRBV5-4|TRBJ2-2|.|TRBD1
TGTGCCAGCAGCTTGAATCAGGGGGTGGCCGGGGAGCTGTTTTTT
CASSLNQGVAGELFF
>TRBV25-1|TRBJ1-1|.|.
TGTGCCAGCAGCGAATTGCAATGGAGTAAGGAAGCTTTCTTT
CASSELQWSKEAFF
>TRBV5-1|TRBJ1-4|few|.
TGCGCCAGCAGCGAGGGCCTCGATGAAAAACTGTTTTTT
CASSEGLDEKLFF
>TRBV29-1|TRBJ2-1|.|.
TGCAGCGGCGGGGGCAGTAACTCCTACAATGAGCAGTTCTTC
CSGGGSNSYNEQFF
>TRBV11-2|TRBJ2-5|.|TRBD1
TGTGCCAGCAGTTTCGTGACAGGGGGCGCGGAGACCCAGTACTTC
CASSFVTGGAETQYF
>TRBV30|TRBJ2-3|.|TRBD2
TGTGCCTGGAGTCTGATAGCGGGGACAGATACGCAGTATTTT
CAWSLIAGTDTQYF
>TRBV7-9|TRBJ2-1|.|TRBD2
TGTGCCAGCAGCATACTAGCGGTTACCAGTAATGAGCAGTTCTTC
CASSILAVTSNEQFF
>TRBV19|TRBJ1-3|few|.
TGTGCCATCGCAGGGTCATCGGGAAACACCATATATTTT
CAIAGSSGNTIYF
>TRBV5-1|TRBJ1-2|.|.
TGCGCCAGCAGCTTGTGGGAGGAGTCCGGCTACACCTTC
CASSLWEESGYTF
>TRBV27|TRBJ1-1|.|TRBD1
TGTGCCAGCACCCTTCTTGTGGGGACAGGACTGAACACTGAAGCTTTCTTT
CASTLLVGTGLNTEAFF
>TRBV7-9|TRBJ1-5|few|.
TGTGCCAGCAGCCCGGTGCGGGGGGGCAATCAGCCCCAGCATTTT
CASSPVRGGNQPQHF
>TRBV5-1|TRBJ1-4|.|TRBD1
TGCGCCAGCAGCTACGGGACAGGGTTTGAAAAACTGTTTTTT
CASSYGTGFEKLFF
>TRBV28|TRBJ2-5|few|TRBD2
TGTGCCAGCAGTATGGTAGCGGGAGGAGGGGGAGGGGGCCAAGAGACCCAGTACTTC
CASSMVAGGGGGGQETQYF
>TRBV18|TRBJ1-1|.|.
TGTGCCAGCTCACCACCATGGGGGGGAAACACTGAAGCTTTCTTT
CASSPPWGGNTEAFF
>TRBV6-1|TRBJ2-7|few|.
TGTGCCAGCAGTGTTCGGGATACCTACGAGCAGTACTTC
CASSVRDTYEQYF
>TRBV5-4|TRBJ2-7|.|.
TGTGCCGGCAGCTTGGGATCCGGGAGTCGGTACGAGCAGTACTTC
CAGSLGSGSRYEQYF
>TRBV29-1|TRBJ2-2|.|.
TGCAGCGCTGGGGTAGGGGGCACCGGGGAGCTGTTTTTT
CSAGVGGTGELFF
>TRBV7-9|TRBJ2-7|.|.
TGTGCCAGCAGCTTAGGCGGGCTCGCCCACGAGCAGTACTTC
CASSLGGLAHEQYF
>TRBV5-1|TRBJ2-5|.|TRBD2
TGCGCCAGCAGCTTGGCCGGGACTAGCGGAACTGGTTCCTGGGAGACCCAGTACTTC
CASSLAGTSGTGSWETQYF
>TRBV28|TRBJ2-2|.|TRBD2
TGTGCCAGCAGAAAGTTTCCCCGTGTCTCTAGCGGGGGGGCATTGAGGGAGCTGTTTTTT
CASRKFPRVSSGGALRELFF
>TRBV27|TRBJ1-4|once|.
TGTGCCAGCAGGGCGGGACGCACTTCTCGTGGGAGCGAAAAACTGTTTTTT
CASRAGRTSRGSEKLFF
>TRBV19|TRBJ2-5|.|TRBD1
TGTGCCACCCTATCACAGGGGGAGACCCAGTACTTC
CATLSQGETQYF
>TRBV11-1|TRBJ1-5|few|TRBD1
TGTGCCAGCAGCCTAGACAGGGGGAACTCGCCCCAGCATTTT
CASSLDRGNSPQHF
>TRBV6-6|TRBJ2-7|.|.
TGTGCCAGCAGTTACGAGGACAACGAGCAGTACTTC
CASSYEDNEQYF
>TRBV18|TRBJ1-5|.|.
TGTGCCAGCTCGGACAATAGCAATCAGCCCCAGCATTTT
CASSDNSNQPQHF
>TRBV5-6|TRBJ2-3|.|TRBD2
TGTGCCAGCAGCTTGGGCCTAGCGGGAAACACAGATACGCAGTATTTT
CASSLGLAGNTDTQYF
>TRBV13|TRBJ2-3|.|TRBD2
TGTGCCAGCAGCTTATCACCTAGCGGGGGGTACACGAGCACAGATACGCAGTATTTT
CASSLSPSGGYTSTDTQYF
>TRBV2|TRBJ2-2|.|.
TGTGCCAGCCTGGGACATTCGACCGGGGAGCTGTTTTTT
CASLGHSTGELFF
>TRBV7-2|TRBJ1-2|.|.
TGTGCCAGCAGCTTAGATCCAGGCTATGGCTACACCTTC
CASSLDPGYGYTF
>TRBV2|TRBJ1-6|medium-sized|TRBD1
TGTGCCAGCAGATGGGGACAGTCCCCAAATTCACCCCTCCACTTT
CASRWGQSPNSPLHF
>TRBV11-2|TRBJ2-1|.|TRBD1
TGTGCCAGCAGCTTAGTACTCGGACAGGGTCACAATGAGCAGTTCTTC
CASSLVLGQGHNEQFF
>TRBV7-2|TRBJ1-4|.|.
TGTGCCAGCAGCCCCGATGAGTATGAAAAACTGTTTTTT
CASSPDEYEKLFF
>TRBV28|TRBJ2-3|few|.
TGTGCCAGCAGTTTGGGGGGGCACACAGATACGCAGTATTTT
CASSLGGHTDTQYF
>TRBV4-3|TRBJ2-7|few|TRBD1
TGCGCCAGCAGCCATAGTGGGACAGGGGAATCCTACGAGCAGTACTTC
CASSHSGTGESYEQYF
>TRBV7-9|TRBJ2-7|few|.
TGTGCCAGCAGCTTACAGCCCGCTTTGGGCTACGAGCAGTACTTC
CASSLQPALGYEQYF